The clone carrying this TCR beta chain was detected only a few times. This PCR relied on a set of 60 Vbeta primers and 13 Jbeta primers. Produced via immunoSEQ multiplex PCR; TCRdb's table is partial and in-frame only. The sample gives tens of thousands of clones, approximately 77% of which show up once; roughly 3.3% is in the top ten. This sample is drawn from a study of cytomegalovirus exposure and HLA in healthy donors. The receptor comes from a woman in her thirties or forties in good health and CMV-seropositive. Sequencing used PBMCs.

The DNA for the CDR3 is TGTGCCAGCAGCTTAACGCACAGGGACACTGAAGCTTTCTTT. Its protein product is CASSLTHRDTEAFF. This chain connects TRBV7-9 to TRBJ1-1, with D tentatively TRBD1 (6 bases). The CDR3 loop spans 14 amino acids. The V end was cut by 2 bases, the J end by 3 bases, with 10 bases between. Germline V gene lookup returns CDR1 SEHNR and CDR2 FQNEAQ (reference sequence).